These 26 T cell receptor beta chains share one sample of origin, sequenced in a study of patients and donors after allogeneic stem cell transplantation. TCRdb redid the calling of the RT-PCR reads with MiXCR, one entry per CDR3 protein. The data contain about 960,000 distinct CDR3 sequences, approximately 19% of them singletons. The sequencing sample was made of blood, either unsorted or a sorted T cell fraction (not recorded which). The source of these receptors is a human donor who was either an allogeneic HSCT recipient or a stem cell or donor lymphocyte infusion donor (not recorded which). It is not recorded whose cells these are; they may come from a transplant donor.

The CDR3 protein is CASSLGLAQFEQFF. In nucleotides, the CDR3 is TGTGCCAGCAGTTTGGGACTAGCTCAGTTTGAGCAGTTCTTC. This chain connects TRBV6-5 to TRBJ2-1; TRBD2 agrees at 9 bases. Germline trimming cut 4 bases from V and 9 bases from J; bases unmatched to any gene: 7. CDR1 is MNHEY, CDR2 SVGAGI, per germline. The length of the CDR3 is 14 residues.

This clonotype was detected only a few times. This chain joins TRBV6-5 and TRBJ1-1, with D unclear. The CDR3 sequence is 10 residues long. The V gene lost 6 bases and the J gene lost 9 bases, with 8 bases spanning the gap. CDR1 is MNHEY and CDR2 is SVGAGI in the germline V gene. The CDR3 loop is CASRGSKAFF. CDR3 DNA: TGTGCCAGCAGGGGGTCCAAAGCTTTCTTT.

This clonotype was picked up many times. The rearrangement uses TRBV5-6 and TRBJ2-1; no clear D gene. CDR3 length: 11 residues. Germline loops: CDR1 SGHDT, CDR2 YYEEEE. V lost 0 bases to trimming and J lost 10 bases, with 5 bases between them. This CDR3 reads CASSLVREQFF. CDR3 DNA: TGTGCCAGCAGCTTGGTCAGGGAGCAGTTCTTC. The variable domain in full, completed from reference TRBV5-6 and TRBJ2-1, reads DAGVTQSPTHLIKTRGQQVTLRCSPKSGHDTVSWYQQALGQGPQFIFQYYEEEERQRGNFPDRFSGHQFPNYSSELNVNALLLGDSALYLCASSLVREQFFGPGTRLTVL.

This clonotype was counted ten times or more. J is TRBJ1-3 and V is TRBV12-3 or TRBV12-4; D is ambiguous. V was shortened by 3 bases and J by 0 bases, with 12 bases between the two germline ends. The length of the CDR3 is 16 residues. The CDR3 loop reads CASSFRAPYSGNTIYF. The CDR3, as DNA: TGTGCCAGCAGTTTTAGGGCTCCCTACTCTGGAAACACCATATATTTT.

This clonotype was seen only once. The chain recombines TRBV4-1 with TRBJ2-2, with 9 bases lining up with TRBD2. This CDR3 spans 15 amino acids. With V trimmed by 4 bases and J by 8 bases, 8 bases remained unmatched. Germline V gene lookup returns CDR1 MGHRA and CDR2 YSYEKL. In DNA form, the CDR3 reads TGCGCCAGCAGCCCACCCCTAGCGGGGTGGGGGGAGCTGTTTTTT. This translates into CASSPPLAGWGELFF.

This clonotype was seen only a few times. V and J are TRBV15 and TRBJ2-7; D ambiguous. Germline assignment: CDR1 LNHNV and CDR2 YYDKDF (reference sequence). V lost 8 bases to trimming and J lost 4 bases, with 18 bases between them. The CDR3 spans 14 residues. CDR3 in DNA: TGTGCCACCGCCGATCCTGACCCAGATTACGAGCAGTACTTC. Encoded protein: CATADPDPDYEQYF.

V gene TRBV20-1 combines with J gene TRBJ2-5; tentatively, D is TRBD1 (6 bases). The V gene's germline CDR1 is DFQATT and CDR2 SNEGSKA (reference sequence). The length of the CDR3 is 14 residues. Trimming removed 2 bases from V and 1 base from J, with 11 bases in between. The chain's CDR3 is CSARQQGSQETQYF. The CDR3 DNA reads TGCAGTGCTAGACAACAGGGCTCCCAAGAGACCCAGTACTTC.

In this sample, this clonotype turned up many times. The V gene is TRBV6-5, the J gene TRBJ2-1, with 11 bases fitting TRBD2. V shed 4 bases and J 7 bases; nucleotides not matched to a gene: 12. The length of the CDR3 is 17 residues. Germline V CDR1 and CDR2: MNHEY, SVGAGI. The CDR3 sequence: CASSSKFRLAGRNEQFF. The DNA of the CDR3 is TGTGCCAGCAGTTCTAAATTCAGACTAGCGGGAAGAAATGAGCAGTTCTTC.

This clonotype was seen only a few times. The genes are TRBV2 and TRBJ2-5; the D is unclear. V was trimmed by 9 bases and J by 5 bases, leaving 16 bases between them. Germline V gene lookup returns CDR1 SNHLY and CDR2 FYNNEI. The CDR3 totals 13 residues. CDR3 sequence (DNA): TGTGCCAGGAGTCAAGGTCTGGTGGAGACCCAGTACTTC. Amino acids: CARSQGLVETQYF.

The sample holds a few counts of this clonotype. This rearrangement joins TRBV4-1 to TRBJ2-1, with 10 bases aligning to TRBD1. Germline V gene lookup returns CDR1 MGHRA and CDR2 YSYEKL. The CDR3 is 15 amino acids. V shed 1 base and J 9 bases; nucleotides not matched to a gene: 6. CDR3 sequence: CASSQAGQGTGEQFF. The CDR3 bases are TGCGCCAGCAGCCAAGCGGGACAGGGGACGGGTGAGCAGTTCTTC.

The genes are TRBV30 and TRBJ2-7, with D possibly matching TRBD1 (6 bases). V lost 4 bases and J lost 6, with 16 bases in between. Germline values: CDR1 GTSNPN, CDR2 SVGIG (reference sequence). The CDR3 is made up of 13 amino acids. Written as DNA, the CDR3 is TGTGCCTGGACCGGTGGGGGCCTCTCCGAGCAGTACTTC. It encodes CAWTGGGLSEQYF.

The chain couples TRBV5-1 to TRBJ2-7; D not resolved. Trimming pared 0 bases from V and 1 base from J, leaving 11 bases between. There are 15 residues in the CDR3. Looked up from germline, CDR1 is SGHRS and CDR2 is YFSETQ. DNA of the CDR3: TGCGCCAGCAGCTTGGATGGTCAGACTTCCTACGAGCAGTACTTC. The encoded protein is CASSLDGQTSYEQYF.

This clonotype was seen more than once but under ten times. V and J are TRBV9 and TRBJ2-1, with D perhaps matching TRBD2 (6 bases). The length of the CDR3 is 15 residues. Germline V gives CDR1 SGDLS, CDR2 YYNGEE. V dropped 0 bases and J dropped 1 base, with 8 bases sitting between them. CDR3 nucleotides: TGTGCCAGCAGCGTAGGGAGCGGGTCCTACAATGAGCAGTTCTTC. This sequence encodes CASSVGSGSYNEQFF.

This chain joins TRBV2 and TRBJ2-1, with D possibly being TRBD2 (7 bases). The germline V gene has CDR1 SNHLY and CDR2 FYNNEI. Trimming took 1 base from V and 0 from J, leaving 10 bases between them. CDR3 size: 16 residues. CDR3 amino acids: CASSEEAGASYNEQFF. The DNA for the CDR3 is TGTGCCAGCAGTGAAGAGGCGGGGGCCTCCTACAATGAGCAGTTCTTC.

This clonotype was observed a handful of times. The chain uses TRBV5-1 and TRBJ2-1, with D possibly TRBD1 on 6 matching bases. CDR1 is SGHRS and CDR2 is YFSETQ in the germline V gene. This CDR3 is built from 17 residues. Trimming left V 3 bases short and J 7 bases short, with 23 bases between. The CDR3 protein is CASSSGLKTGNGNEQFF. CDR3 bases: TGCGCCAGCAGCTCCGGACTTAAGACAGGCAATGGGAATGAGCAGTTCTTC.

This clonotype was observed a handful of times. The CDR3 DNA reads as TGCGCCAGCAGCTGGACAGGGTTTTCACCCCTCCACTTT. Translating it yields CASSWTGFSPLHF. The V call is TRBV5-1, the J call TRBJ1-6; 8 nucleotides align to TRBD1. This CDR3 region has 13 residues. V dropped 3 bases and J dropped 9; count of bases not matched to a gene: 2. Germline-derived CDR1 and CDR2 are SGHRS and YFSETQ.

This clonotype was detected a few times. The CDR3 is CASSRGQGDIQYF. Written as DNA, the CDR3 is TGTGCCAGCAGCCGGGGACAGGGAGACATTCAGTACTTC. The rearrangement joins TRBV7-3 to TRBJ2-4, with 9 nucleotides matching TRBD1. Looked up from germline, CDR1 is SGHTA and CDR2 is FQGTGA. The CDR3 has 13 residues. V shed 5 bases, J shed 8 bases, and the junction held 4 bases outside the gene matches. Filled out from reference TRBV7-3 and TRBJ2-4, the complete variable domain reads GAGVSQTPSNKVTEKGKYVELRCDPISGHTALYWYRQSLGQGPEFLIYFQGTGAADDSGLPNDRFFAVRPEGSVSTLKIQRTERGDSAVYLCASSRGQGDIQYFGAGTRLSVL.

The J gene is TRBJ2-1, the V gene TRBV10-3; 7 nucleotides align to TRBD1. The CDR3 length is 17 residues. Germline trimming cut 4 bases from V and 5 bases from J; bases unmatched to any gene: 14. Germline loops: CDR1 ENHRY, CDR2 SYGVKD. CDR3 loop: CAISAQQGWGQHNEQFF. The CDR3, as DNA: TGTGCCATCAGTGCACAACAGGGGTGGGGACAGCACAATGAGCAGTTCTTC.

The chain joins TRBV27 to TRBJ2-2, with no clear D. Germline-derived CDR1 and CDR2 are MNHEY and SMNVEV (reference sequence). This CDR3 has 15 residues. The V and J ends lost 6 bases and 5 bases respectively, with 16 bases between them. CDR3 loop: CASSFWGRRTGELFF. CDR3 sequence (DNA): TGTGCCAGCAGCTTTTGGGGTCGACGGACCGGGGAGCTGTTTTTT.

V gene TRBV6-2 or TRBV6-3 combines with J gene TRBJ2-3, with D unresolved. The CDR3 is 15 amino acids. Trimming left V 7 bases short and J 0 bases short, with 14 bases between. The germline V gene has CDR1 MNHEY and CDR2 SVGEGT. CDR3 nucleotides: TGTGCCAGCAAGATAAGCCGTAAAAGCACAGATACGCAGTATTTT. Its translation: CASKISRKSTDTQYF.

DNA for the CDR3: TGTGCCAGCAGGGTAACTAAGAACAGGGCTGGCTACACCTTC. Residues: CASRVTKNRAGYTF. The V and J genes are TRBV7-2 and TRBJ1-2; the D gene is possibly TRBD1 (6 bases). V was clipped by 6 bases and J by 7 bases, with 18 bases between them. The CDR3 loop spans 14 amino acids. Germline CDR1 and CDR2: SGHTA and FQGNSA.

This clonotype was counted only a few times. The chain is built from TRBV7-2 and TRBJ2-1; perhaps TRBD2 as D (6 bases). CDR3 length: 15 amino acids. The V gene's germline CDR1 is SGHTA and CDR2 FQGNSA. V lost 1 base and J 8 bases, leaving 15 bases between the germline ends. This CDR3 reads CASSLGGLIRDEQFF. The CDR3, as DNA: TGTGCCAGCAGCTTAGGGGGACTGATCCGCGATGAGCAGTTCTTC.

This clonotype was detected a few times. The chain has TRBV27 and TRBJ2-3; D is perhaps TRBD2 (5 bases). This CDR3 is built from 16 residues. The V gene's germline CDR1 is MNHEY and CDR2 SMNVEV (reference sequence). Trimming stripped 3 bases from V and 6 bases from J, with 19 bases between. The DNA for the CDR3 is TGTGCCAGCAGTTTCCGCACGGGGTTGGCGGTTGATACGCAGTATTTT. Protein sequence: CASSFRTGLAVDTQYF.

V usage is TRBV7-2 and J usage is TRBJ2-3, with 7 bases that match TRBD1. This CDR3 is 17 amino acids long. J lost 2 bases, V lost 3 bases, and 11 bases had no gene match. Germline lookup yields CDR1 SGHTA and CDR2 FQGNSA. In DNA, the CDR3 is TGTGCCAGCAGCTTGAGGGACAGACCTTTCTCCACAGATACGCAGTATTTT. Its protein is CASSLRDRPFSTDTQYF. The full variable domain, with the rest looked up from reference TRBV7-2 and TRBJ2-3, is GAGVSQSPSNKVTEKGKDVELRCDPISGHTALYWYRQSLGQGLEFLIYFQGNSAPDKSGLPSDRFSAERTGGSVSTLTIQRTQQEDSAVYLCASSLRDRPFSTDTQYFGPGTRLTVL.

This clonotype was detected a few times. This chain uses TRBV5-1 with TRBJ2-2, with D hard to call. V lost 6 bases, J lost 3 bases, and 6 bases lay in between. Looked up from germline, CDR1 is SGHRS and CDR2 is YFSETQ. There are 12 residues in the CDR3. The CDR3 loop reads CASKTDTGELFF. CDR3 DNA sequence: TGCGCCAGCAAAACAGACACCGGGGAGCTGTTTTTT.

This clonotype has just a few counts. This chain links TRBV12-3 or TRBV12-4 with TRBJ1-2; possibly TRBD1 for D (6 bases). The ends were cut back, 5 bases at V and 6 bases at J, with 16 bases in the middle. The CDR3 extends over 14 amino acids. The CDR3 DNA reads TGTGCCAGCAGTGCCCAAGGGGGGGGTAATGGCTACACCTTC. As protein: CASSAQGGGNGYTF.